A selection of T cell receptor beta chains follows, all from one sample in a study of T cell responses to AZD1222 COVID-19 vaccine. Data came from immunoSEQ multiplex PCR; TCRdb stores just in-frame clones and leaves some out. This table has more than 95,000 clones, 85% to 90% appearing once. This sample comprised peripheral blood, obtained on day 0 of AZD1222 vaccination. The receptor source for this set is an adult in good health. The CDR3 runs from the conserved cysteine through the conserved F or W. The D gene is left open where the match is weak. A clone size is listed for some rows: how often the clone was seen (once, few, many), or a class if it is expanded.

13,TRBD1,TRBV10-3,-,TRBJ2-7,CAISTGTAYEQYF,TGTGCCATCAGCACCGGGACAGCCTACGAGCAGTACTTC
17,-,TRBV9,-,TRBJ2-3,CASSKSAGTRSTDTQYF,TGTGCCAGCAGCAAATCGGCCGGGACTCGAAGCACAGATACGCAGTATTTT
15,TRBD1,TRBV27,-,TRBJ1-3,CASSFTGGSGNTIYF,TGTGCCAGCAGTTTCACAGGGGGCTCTGGAAACACCATATATTTT
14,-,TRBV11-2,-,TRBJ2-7,CASSFGRWNYEQYF,TGTGCCAGCAGCTTTGGCAGGTGGAACTACGAGCAGTACTTC
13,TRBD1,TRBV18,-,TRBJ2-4,CASSDRGDGIQYF,TGTGCCAGCTCGGACAGGGGAGATGGCATTCAGTACTTC
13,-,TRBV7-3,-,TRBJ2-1,CASSYLRFEEQFF,TGTGCCAGCAGCTACCTTAGGTTCGAGGAGCAGTTCTTC
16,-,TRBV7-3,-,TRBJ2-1,CASSIGTPGSYNEQFF,TGTGCCAGCAGCATAGGGACTCCTGGTTCCTACAATGAGCAGTTCTTC
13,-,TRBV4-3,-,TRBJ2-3,CASSQDGADTQYF,TGCGCCAGCAGCCAAGATGGAGCAGATACGCAGTATTTT
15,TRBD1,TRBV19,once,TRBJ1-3,CATREKTGTGNTIYF,TGTGCCACCCGGGAGAAGACAGGGACTGGAAACACCATATATTTT
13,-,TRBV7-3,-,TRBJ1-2,CASSLGQGNGYTF,TGTGCCAGCAGCTTAGGCCAGGGCAATGGCTACACCTTC
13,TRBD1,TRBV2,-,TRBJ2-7,CASKGTGVYEQYF,TGTGCCAGCAAAGGGACAGGGGTCTACGAGCAGTACTTC
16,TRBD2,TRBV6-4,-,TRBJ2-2,CASSVSGTSITGELFF,TGTGCCAGCAGTGTCTCCGGGACTAGCATCACCGGGGAGCTGTTTTTT
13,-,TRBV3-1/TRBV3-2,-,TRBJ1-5,CASSQGVGQPQHF,TGTGCCAGCAGCCAAGGGGTAGGTCAGCCCCAGCATTTT
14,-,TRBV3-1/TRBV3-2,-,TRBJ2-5,CASSQGVVKETQYF,TGTGCCAGCAGCCAAGGGGTCGTGAAGGAGACCCAGTACTTC
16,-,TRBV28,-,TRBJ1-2,CASSLPGAAVNYGYTF,TGTGCCAGCAGTTTACCGGGGGCTGCAGTTAACTATGGCTACACCTTC
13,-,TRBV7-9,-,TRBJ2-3,CASSLASVATQYF,TGTGCCAGCAGCTTAGCGTCGGTAGCGACGCAGTATTTT
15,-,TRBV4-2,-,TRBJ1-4,CASSQVTATNEKLFF,TGTGCCAGCAGCCAAGTGACAGCAACTAATGAAAAACTGTTTTTT
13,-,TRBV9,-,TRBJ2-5,CASSVGLQETQYF,TGTGCCAGCAGCGTAGGGCTACAAGAGACCCAGTACTTC
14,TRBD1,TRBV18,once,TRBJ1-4,CASSPGTGDEKLFF,TGTGCCAGCTCACCCGGGACAGGGGATGAAAAACTGTTTTTT
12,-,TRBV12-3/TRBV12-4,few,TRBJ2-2,CASRLRTGELFF,TGTGCCAGCAGACTACGCACCGGGGAGCTGTTTTTT
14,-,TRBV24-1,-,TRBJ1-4,CATSEGTTNEKLFF,TGTGCCACCAGTGAGGGGACAACTAATGAAAAACTGTTTTTT
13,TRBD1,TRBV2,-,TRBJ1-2,CASRGQGAHGYTF,TGTGCCAGCAGGGGACAGGGAGCCCATGGCTACACCTTC